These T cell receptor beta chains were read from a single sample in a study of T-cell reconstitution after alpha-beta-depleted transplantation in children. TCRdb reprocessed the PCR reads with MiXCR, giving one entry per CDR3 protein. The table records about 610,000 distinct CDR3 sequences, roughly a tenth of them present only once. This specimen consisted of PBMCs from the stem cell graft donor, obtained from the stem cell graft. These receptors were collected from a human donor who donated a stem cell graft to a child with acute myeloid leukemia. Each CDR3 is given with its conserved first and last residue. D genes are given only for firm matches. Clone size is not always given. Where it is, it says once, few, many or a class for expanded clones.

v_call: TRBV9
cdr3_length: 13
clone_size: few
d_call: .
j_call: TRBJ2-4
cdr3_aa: CASSVGPSNIQYF
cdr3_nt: TGTGCCAGCAGCGTAGGGCCCTCAAACATTCAGTACTTC

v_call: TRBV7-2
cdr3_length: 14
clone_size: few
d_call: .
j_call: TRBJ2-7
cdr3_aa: CASSLRGALYEQYF
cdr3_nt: TGTGCCAGCAGCTTAAGAGGTGCCCTCTACGAGCAGTACTTC

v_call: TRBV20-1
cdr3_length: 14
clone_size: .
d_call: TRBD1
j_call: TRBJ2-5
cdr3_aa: CSATGQGRQETQYF
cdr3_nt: TGCAGTGCTACAGGACAGGGGAGGCAAGAGACCCAGTACTTC

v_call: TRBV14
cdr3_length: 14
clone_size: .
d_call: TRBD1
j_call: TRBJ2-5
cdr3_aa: CASSRDRSGETQYF
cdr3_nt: TGTGCCAGCAGCCGGGACAGGTCGGGCGAGACCCAGTACTTC

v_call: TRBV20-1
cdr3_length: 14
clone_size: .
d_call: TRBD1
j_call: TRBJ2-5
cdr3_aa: CSADPRGRQETQYF
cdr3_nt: TGCAGTGCTGACCCCAGGGGGCGGCAAGAGACCCAGTACTTC

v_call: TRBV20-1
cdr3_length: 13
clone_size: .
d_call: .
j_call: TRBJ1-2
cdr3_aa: CSASGGAGYGYTF
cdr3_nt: TGCAGTGCTAGTGGAGGGGCGGGGTATGGCTACACCTTC

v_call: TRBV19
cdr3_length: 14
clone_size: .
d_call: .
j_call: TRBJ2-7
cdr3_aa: CASSIRGPIGEQYF
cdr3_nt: TGTGCCAGTAGTATTCGGGGCCCAATAGGCGAGCAGTACTTC

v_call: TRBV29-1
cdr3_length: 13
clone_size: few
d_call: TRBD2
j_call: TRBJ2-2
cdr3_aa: CSARLAGAGELFF
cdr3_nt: TGCAGCGCCAGACTAGCGGGAGCCGGGGAGCTGTTTTTT

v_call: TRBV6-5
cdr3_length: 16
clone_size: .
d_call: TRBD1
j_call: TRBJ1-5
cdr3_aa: CASSSRDRGNNQPQHF
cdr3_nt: TGTGCCAGCAGTTCCAGGGACAGGGGGAACAATCAGCCCCAGCATTTT

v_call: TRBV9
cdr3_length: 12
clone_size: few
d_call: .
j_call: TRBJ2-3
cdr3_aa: CASSVMGDTQYF
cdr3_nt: TGTGCCAGCAGCGTAATGGGAGATACGCAGTATTTT

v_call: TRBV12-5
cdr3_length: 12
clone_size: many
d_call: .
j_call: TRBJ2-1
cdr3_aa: CASVPRVKEQFF
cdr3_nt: TGTGCTAGTGTCCCCAGGGTGAAGGAGCAGTTCTTC

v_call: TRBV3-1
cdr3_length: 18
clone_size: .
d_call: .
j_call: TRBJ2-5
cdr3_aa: CATSPSPGLEGKSETQYF
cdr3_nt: TGTGCCACCAGCCCCTCTCCGGGCCTCGAAGGAAAAAGTGAGACCCAGTACTTC

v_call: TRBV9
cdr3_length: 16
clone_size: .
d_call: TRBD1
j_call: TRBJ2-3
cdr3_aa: CASSPGVGQGSDTQYF
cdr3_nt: TGTGCCAGCAGCCCGGGAGTGGGACAGGGGTCAGATACGCAGTATTTT

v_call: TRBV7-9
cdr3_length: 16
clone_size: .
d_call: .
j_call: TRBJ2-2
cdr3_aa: CASSFGGVEFFGELFF
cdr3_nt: TGTGCCAGCAGCTTCGGGGGAGTCGAATTTTTCGGGGAGCTGTTTTTT

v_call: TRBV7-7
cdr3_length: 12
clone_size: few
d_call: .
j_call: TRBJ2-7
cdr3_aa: CASSHSGHEQYF
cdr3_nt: TGTGCTAGCAGCCATTCGGGGCACGAGCAGTACTTC

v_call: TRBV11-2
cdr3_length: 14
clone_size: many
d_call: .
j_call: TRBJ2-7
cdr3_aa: CASSSTGPFHEQYF
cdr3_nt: TGTGCCAGCAGCTCCACAGGACCTTTCCACGAGCAGTACTTC

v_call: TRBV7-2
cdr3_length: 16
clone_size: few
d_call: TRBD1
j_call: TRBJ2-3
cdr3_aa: CASSQWTGGGSDTQYF
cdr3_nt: TGTGCCAGCAGCCAATGGACAGGGGGTGGTTCAGATACGCAGTATTTT

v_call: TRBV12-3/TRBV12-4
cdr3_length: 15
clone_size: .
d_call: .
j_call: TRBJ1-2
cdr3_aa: CASRIGLGTSRGYTF
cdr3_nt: TGTGCCAGCAGAATAGGACTGGGGACCTCACGGGGCTACACCTTC

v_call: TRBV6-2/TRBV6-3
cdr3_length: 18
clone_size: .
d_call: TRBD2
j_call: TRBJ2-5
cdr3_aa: CASSFSGTSGLLQETQYF
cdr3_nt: TGTGCCAGCAGTTTCTCCGGGACTAGCGGGCTACTACAAGAGACCCAGTACTTC

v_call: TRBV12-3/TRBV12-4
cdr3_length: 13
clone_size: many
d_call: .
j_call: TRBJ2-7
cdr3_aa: CASSAGRSYEQYF
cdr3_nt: TGTGCCAGCAGTGCAGGGCGCTCCTACGAGCAGTACTTC

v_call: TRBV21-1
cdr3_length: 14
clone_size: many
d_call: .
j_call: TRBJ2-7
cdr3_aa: CASSKEGRSYEQYF
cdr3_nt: TGTGCCAGCAGCAAGGAAGGACGCTCCTACGAGCAGTACTTC

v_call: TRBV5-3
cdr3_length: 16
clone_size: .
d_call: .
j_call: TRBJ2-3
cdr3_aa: CASTLAPGSSTDTQYF
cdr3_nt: TGTGCCAGCACCCTTGCCCCCGGTTCTAGCACAGATACGCAGTATTTT

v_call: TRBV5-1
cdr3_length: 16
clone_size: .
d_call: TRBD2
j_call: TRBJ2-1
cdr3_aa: CASSSSITSGRDEQFF
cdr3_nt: TGCGCCAGCAGCTCCTCCATCACTAGCGGGAGAGATGAGCAGTTCTTC

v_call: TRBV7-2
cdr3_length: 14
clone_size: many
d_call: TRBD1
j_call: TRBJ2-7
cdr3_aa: CASSADRGVGEQYF
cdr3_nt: TGTGCCAGCAGCGCGGACAGGGGGGTGGGCGAGCAGTACTTC

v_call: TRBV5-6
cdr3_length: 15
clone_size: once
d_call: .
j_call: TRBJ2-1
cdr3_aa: CASSFRGAKEYEQFF
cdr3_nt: TGTGCCAGCAGCTTCCGGGGGGCTAAGGAATATGAGCAGTTCTTC

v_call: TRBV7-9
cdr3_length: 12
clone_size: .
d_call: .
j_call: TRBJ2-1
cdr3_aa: CASSLMLEEQFF
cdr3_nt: TGTGCCAGCAGCTTAATGTTGGAGGAGCAGTTCTTC

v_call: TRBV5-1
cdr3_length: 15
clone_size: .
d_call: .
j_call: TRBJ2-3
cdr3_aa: CASSLASKSADTQYF
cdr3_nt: TGCGCCAGCAGCTTGGCCTCTAAGTCGGCAGATACGCAGTATTTT

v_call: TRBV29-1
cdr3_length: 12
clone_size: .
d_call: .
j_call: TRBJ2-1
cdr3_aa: CSVEATDNEQFF
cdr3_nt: TGCAGCGTTGAAGCAACCGACAATGAGCAGTTCTTC

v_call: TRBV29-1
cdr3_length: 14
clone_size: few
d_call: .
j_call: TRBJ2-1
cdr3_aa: CSVEEGNVQSEQFF
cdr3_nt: TGCAGCGTTGAAGAAGGGAATGTGCAAAGTGAGCAGTTCTTC

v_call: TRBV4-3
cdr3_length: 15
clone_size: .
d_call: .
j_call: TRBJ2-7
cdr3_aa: CASSQDKQGNYEQYF
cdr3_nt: TGCGCCAGCAGCCAAGATAAACAGGGAAACTACGAGCAGTACTTC

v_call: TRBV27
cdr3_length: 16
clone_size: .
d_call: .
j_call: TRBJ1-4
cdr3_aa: CASSLSVRGLGEKLFF
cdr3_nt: TGTGCCAGCAGTTTATCGGTTAGGGGTCTTGGTGAAAAACTGTTTTTT

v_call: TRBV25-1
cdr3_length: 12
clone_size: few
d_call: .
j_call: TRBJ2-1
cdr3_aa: CASSKTSGEQFF
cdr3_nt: TGTGCCAGCAGCAAAACTAGTGGTGAGCAGTTCTTC

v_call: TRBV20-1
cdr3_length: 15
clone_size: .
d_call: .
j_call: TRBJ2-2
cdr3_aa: CSAGGGAANTGELFF
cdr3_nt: TGCAGTGCGGGGGGCGGGGCGGCGAACACCGGGGAGCTGTTTTTT

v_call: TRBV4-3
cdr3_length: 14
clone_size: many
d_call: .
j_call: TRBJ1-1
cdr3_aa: CASSLNPRNPEAFF
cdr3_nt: TGCGCCAGCAGCCTCAATCCGAGGAATCCTGAAGCTTTCTTT

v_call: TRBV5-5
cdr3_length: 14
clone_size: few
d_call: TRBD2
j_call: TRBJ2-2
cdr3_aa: CASSQLASTGELFF
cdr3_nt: TGTGCCAGCAGCCAACTAGCGAGCACCGGGGAGCTGTTTTTT